This T cell receptor (beta chain) was documented in a study of Ad26.COV2.S vaccination and SARS-CoV-2 variants. The overall study: The vaccine Ad26.COV2.S was put into the muscle once, or twice with 56 days between. Regarding the study as a whole: Vaccine recipients posted higher spike-specific TCR breadth than their placebo counterparts.

Turning to this clone: Its antigen is not known.

Treatment specified: approximately 18 received Ad26.COV2.S at low or high dose, single or two shots; about five received placebo; per-sample allocation not given. Samples were taken on day 63 after the first vaccine or placebo injection. An 18-55-year-old adult in Boston served as donor. The CDR3 totals 15 residues. The V and J ends lost 2 bases and 5 bases, in that order; junction bases with no gene match: 6. Germline values: CDR1 ENHRY, CDR2 SYGVKD. The repertoire was sequenced with immunoSEQ multiplex PCR; TCRdb's copy has only in-frame clones and lacks some. The table lists about 680,000 clones, 89% of them singletons.

The input for sequencing was peripheral blood, taken in a trial of Ad26.COV2.S vaccine versus placebo. The V gene is TRBV10-3, the J gene TRBJ2-4; TRBD1 aligns across 7 bases. The source of this sequence is a person aged 18-65 years who received the Ad26.COV2.S COVID-19 vaccine or a placebo. This chain's CDR3 is CAISEDRARENIQYF. CDR3 sequence (DNA): TGTGCCATCAGTGAGGACAGGGCGCGTGAAAACATTCAGTACTTC.